These T cell receptor beta chains were read from a single sample in a study of blood T cell repertoires in COVID-19. TCRdb keeps only in-frame clones here, not all; method: immunoSEQ multiplex PCR. The sample includes around 64,000 clones, about 87% of them seen just once. Sequenced: peripheral blood. These receptors originate from a man aged 50 to 60 with active COVID-19. CDR3s include the opening cysteine and the closing phenylalanine or tryptophan. The D gene is left open where the match is weak. A clone size is listed for some rows: how often the clone was seen (once, few, many), or a class if it is expanded.

TRBD1 - TRBJ1-1 TRBV9 TGTGCCAGCAGCCTCCGGTCAGGGGGCTTAACTGAAGCTTTCTTT CASSLRSGGLTEAFF
- few TRBJ1-6 TRBV7-2 TGTGCCAGCAGCTTCAGACAGGCTCCTAATTCACCCCTCCACTTT CASSFRQAPNSPLHF
TRBD1 - TRBJ1-1 TRBV7-8 TGTGCCAGCAGCCGGACAGGGCGTGGGACTGAAGCTTTCTTT CASSRTGRGTEAFF
- - TRBJ2-1 TRBV23-1 TGCGCCAGCCTTTTGCCGGGGAATGAGCAGTTCTTC CASLLPGNEQFF
- few TRBJ1-2 TRBV9 TGTGCCAGCAGCGTAGGACAGCTTACCTATGGCTACACCTTC CASSVGQLTYGYTF
- - TRBJ2-3 TRBV5-5 TGTGCCAGCAGCTTGGGCCAGGGGAGGGTGACAGATACGCAGTATTTT CASSLGQGRVTDTQYF
- - TRBJ2-1 TRBV24-1 TGTGCCACCAGTGATTTCCCAGGTACTCAGCAGTTCTTC CATSDFPGTQQFF
- - TRBJ2-1 TRBV28 TGTGCCAGCAGTTCTAGCGTACAAGGGGAGCAGTTCTTC CASSSSVQGEQFF
- - TRBJ1-5 TRBV6-1 TGTGCCAGCAGTGAAGTCCAAAATCAGCCCCAGCATTTT CASSEVQNQPQHF
TRBD2 - TRBJ2-3 TRBV6-2/TRBV6-3 TGTGCCAGCAGTCGTCCTCCCGGGACTAGCTCCGATACGCAGTATTTT CASSRPPGTSSDTQYF
TRBD1 many TRBJ1-2 TRBV6-2/TRBV6-3 TGTGCCAGCAGTTCGCTCCCGGGACAGGGTAGCTATGGCTACACCTTC CASSSLPGQGSYGYTF
- once TRBJ2-7 TRBV3-1/TRBV3-2 TGTGCCAGCAGCCAAGGCAGCGCCGCCTACGAGCAGTACTTC CASSQGSAAYEQYF
TRBD1 few TRBJ2-7 TRBV7-2 TGTGCCAGCAGCTTATTTGGGACAGGGCCCTACGAGCAGTACTTC CASSLFGTGPYEQYF
- few TRBJ2-5 TRBV7-2 TGTGCCAGCAGCTTAGCGAGCGAGACCCAGTACTTC CASSLASETQYF